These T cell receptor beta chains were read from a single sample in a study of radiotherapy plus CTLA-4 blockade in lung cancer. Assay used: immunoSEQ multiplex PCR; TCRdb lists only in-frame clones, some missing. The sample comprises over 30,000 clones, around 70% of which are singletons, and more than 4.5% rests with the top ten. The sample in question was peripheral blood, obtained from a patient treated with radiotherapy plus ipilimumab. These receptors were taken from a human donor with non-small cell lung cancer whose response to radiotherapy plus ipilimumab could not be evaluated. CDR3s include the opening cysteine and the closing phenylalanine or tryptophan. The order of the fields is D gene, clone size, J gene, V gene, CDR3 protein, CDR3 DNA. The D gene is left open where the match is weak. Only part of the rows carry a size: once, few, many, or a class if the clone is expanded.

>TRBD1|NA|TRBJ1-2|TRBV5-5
CASSLAGQGGGYTF
TGTGCCAGCAGCTTGGCGGGACAGGGAGGTGGCTACACCTTC
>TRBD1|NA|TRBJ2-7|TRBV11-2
CASGSDRGYEQYF
TGTGCCAGCGGCTCGGACAGGGGCTACGAGCAGTACTTC
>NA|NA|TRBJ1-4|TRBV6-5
CASSFSPNEKLFF
TGTGCCAGCAGTTTCAGTCCTAATGAAAAACTGTTTTTT
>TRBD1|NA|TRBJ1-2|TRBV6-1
CASSPGTGVGYTF
TGTGCCAGCAGCCCCGGGACAGGGGTTGGCTACACCTTC
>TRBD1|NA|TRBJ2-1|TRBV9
CASSVVQGAGEQFF
TGTGCCAGCAGCGTAGTCCAGGGGGCAGGTGAGCAGTTCTTC
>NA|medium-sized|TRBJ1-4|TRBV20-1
CSASRNEKLFF
TGCAGTGCTAGCCGTAATGAAAAACTGTTTTTT
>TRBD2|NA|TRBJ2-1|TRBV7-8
CASSPGGTSGRVGQFF
TGTGCCAGCAGCCCCGGGGGGACTAGCGGGAGGGTGGGCCAGTTCTTC
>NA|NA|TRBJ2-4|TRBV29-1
CSVEEGARRDIQYF
TGCAGCGTTGAAGAAGGAGCACGGAGGGACATTCAGTACTTC
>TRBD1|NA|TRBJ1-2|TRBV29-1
CSGRDSEMNGYTF
TGCAGCGGTCGGGACAGCGAGATGAATGGCTACACCTTC
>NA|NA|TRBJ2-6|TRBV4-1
CASRQQGDSGANVLTF
TGCGCCAGCAGGCAACAAGGGGATTCAGGGGCCAACGTCCTGACTTTC
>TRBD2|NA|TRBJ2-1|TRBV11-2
CASSLRSGNSYNEQFF
TGTGCCAGCAGCTTGCGGAGCGGGAACTCCTACAATGAGCAGTTCTTC
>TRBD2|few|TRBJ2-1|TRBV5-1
CASRQWTSGKDEQFF
TGCGCCAGCAGGCAATGGACTAGCGGGAAGGATGAGCAGTTCTTC
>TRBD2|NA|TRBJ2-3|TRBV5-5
CASSLREGGSTDTQYF
TGTGCCAGCAGCTTGCGGGAGGGAGGAAGCACAGATACGCAGTATTTT
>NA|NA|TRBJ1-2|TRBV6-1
CASSLTQVGYGYTF
TGTGCCAGCAGTTTGACACAGGTCGGATATGGCTACACCTTC
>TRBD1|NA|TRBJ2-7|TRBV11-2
CASSLTGTGSSYEQYF
TGTGCCAGCAGCCTGACCGGGACAGGGAGCTCCTACGAGCAGTACTTC
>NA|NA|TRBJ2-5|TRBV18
CASSLLTLGGPKNQETQYF
TGTGCCAGCTCACTGCTAACCTTGGGGGGTCCGAAAAACCAAGAGACCCAGTACTTC
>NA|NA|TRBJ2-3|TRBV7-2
CASSSGAHRSTDTQYF
TGTGCCAGCAGCTCAGGGGCCCACCGTAGCACAGATACGCAGTATTTT
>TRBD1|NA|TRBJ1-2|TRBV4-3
CASSQVAGQGGGYTF
TGCGCCAGCAGCCAAGTCGCCGGACAGGGAGGAGGCTACACCTTC
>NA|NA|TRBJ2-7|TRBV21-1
CASSNLTSGNEQYF
TGTGCCAGCAGCAATCTTACTAGCGGGAACGAGCAGTACTTC
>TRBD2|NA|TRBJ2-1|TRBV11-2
CASSLVAWREGPHEQFF
TGTGCCAGCAGCTTAGTCGCTTGGCGGGAGGGCCCCCATGAGCAGTTCTTC
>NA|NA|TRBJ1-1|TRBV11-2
CASTLRPHGGAEAFF
TGTGCCAGCACTTTAAGGCCCCACGGGGGGGCTGAAGCTTTCTTT
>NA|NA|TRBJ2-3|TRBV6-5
CASSYSILGTDTQYF
TGTGCCAGCAGTTACTCGATATTAGGCACAGATACGCAGTATTTT
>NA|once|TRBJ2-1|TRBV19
CASTIDGYNEQFF
TGTGCCAGTACCATTGACGGGTACAATGAGCAGTTCTTC
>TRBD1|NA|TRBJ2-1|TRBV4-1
CASSQGFGQGPFSYNEQFF
TGCGCCAGCAGCCAAGGATTCGGACAGGGCCCCTTTTCCTACAATGAGCAGTTCTTC
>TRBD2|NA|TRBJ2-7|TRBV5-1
CASSLSGILYEQYF
TGCGCCAGCAGCCTTAGCGGGATTCTCTACGAGCAGTACTTC
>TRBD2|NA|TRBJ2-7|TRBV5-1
CASSSGTSGRVYEQYF
TGCGCCAGCAGCTCCGGGACTAGCGGGAGGGTTTACGAGCAGTACTTC
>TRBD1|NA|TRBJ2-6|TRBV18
CASSPGQGLSGANVLTF
TGTGCCAGCTCACCGGGACAGGGCTTATCTGGGGCCAACGTCCTGACTTTC
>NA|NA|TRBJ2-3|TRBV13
CASSLDRRDTQYF
TGTGCCAGCAGCTTAGACCGCAGGGATACGCAGTATTTT
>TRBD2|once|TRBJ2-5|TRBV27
CASSLSGGGAGGETQYF
TGTGCCAGCAGTTTATCTGGGGGTGGGGCGGGAGGGGAGACCCAGTACTTC